The source of this T cell receptor (beta chain) is a study of blood T cell repertoires in COVID-19. Study-level information: COVID-19 samples from acute and convalescent phases originated in the United States, Italy and Spain. The cDNA or gDNA used as material had been derived from T cells, B-cell-depleted T cells, or PBMCs.

This clone appeared a few times. With 3 bases removed from V and 12 bases from J, the gap between germline ends came to 9 bases. This CDR3 contains 11 residues. In the study's own analysis: Estimation of nucleated cell counts relied on the amplification of reference gene primers. Method: immunoSEQ multiplex PCR; TCRdb's copy keeps in-frame clones and lacks some. D and trimming come from the DNA, and the V and J calls and clone size come from that table. The sample holds 200,000 to 250,000 clones, almost 85% seen once. The rearrangement uses TRBV12-3 or TRBV12-4 and TRBJ1-5; tentatively, D is TRBD1 (6 bases). Sequenced material: peripheral blood. The source is a woman in her 40s with acute or convalescent COVID-19. In nucleotides, the CDR3 is TGTGCCAGCAGTTTGAGGACAGTCCAGCATTTT. This encodes CASSLRTVQHF.